The source of this T cell receptor (beta chain) is a study of T cell clonotyping in hematopoietic cell transplantation. The repertoire was sequenced with immunoSEQ multiplex PCR; TCRdb's copy has only in-frame clones and lacks some. The sample lists about 27,000 clones, less than 75% occurring once. Trimming at V came to 6 bases and at J to 0 bases, leaving 2 bases not matched to a gene. There are 13 residues in the CDR3. Germline CDR1 is SNHLY and CDR2 is FYNNEI. Documented time point: recipient sample about 28 days before transplant, after cytoreduction. Specimen: peripheral blood mononuclear cells, collected before stem cell transplant. The sequence was obtained from a man aged 50-59 years with myelodysplastic syndrome. Some clones in this sample may be carry-over from other donors' samples. The V and J genes are TRBV2 and TRBJ2-7, with 7 bases fitting TRBD1. This CDR3 is CASRGDSSYEQYF. The DNA of the CDR3 is TGTGCCAGCAGGGGGGACAGCTCCTACGAGCAGTACTTC.